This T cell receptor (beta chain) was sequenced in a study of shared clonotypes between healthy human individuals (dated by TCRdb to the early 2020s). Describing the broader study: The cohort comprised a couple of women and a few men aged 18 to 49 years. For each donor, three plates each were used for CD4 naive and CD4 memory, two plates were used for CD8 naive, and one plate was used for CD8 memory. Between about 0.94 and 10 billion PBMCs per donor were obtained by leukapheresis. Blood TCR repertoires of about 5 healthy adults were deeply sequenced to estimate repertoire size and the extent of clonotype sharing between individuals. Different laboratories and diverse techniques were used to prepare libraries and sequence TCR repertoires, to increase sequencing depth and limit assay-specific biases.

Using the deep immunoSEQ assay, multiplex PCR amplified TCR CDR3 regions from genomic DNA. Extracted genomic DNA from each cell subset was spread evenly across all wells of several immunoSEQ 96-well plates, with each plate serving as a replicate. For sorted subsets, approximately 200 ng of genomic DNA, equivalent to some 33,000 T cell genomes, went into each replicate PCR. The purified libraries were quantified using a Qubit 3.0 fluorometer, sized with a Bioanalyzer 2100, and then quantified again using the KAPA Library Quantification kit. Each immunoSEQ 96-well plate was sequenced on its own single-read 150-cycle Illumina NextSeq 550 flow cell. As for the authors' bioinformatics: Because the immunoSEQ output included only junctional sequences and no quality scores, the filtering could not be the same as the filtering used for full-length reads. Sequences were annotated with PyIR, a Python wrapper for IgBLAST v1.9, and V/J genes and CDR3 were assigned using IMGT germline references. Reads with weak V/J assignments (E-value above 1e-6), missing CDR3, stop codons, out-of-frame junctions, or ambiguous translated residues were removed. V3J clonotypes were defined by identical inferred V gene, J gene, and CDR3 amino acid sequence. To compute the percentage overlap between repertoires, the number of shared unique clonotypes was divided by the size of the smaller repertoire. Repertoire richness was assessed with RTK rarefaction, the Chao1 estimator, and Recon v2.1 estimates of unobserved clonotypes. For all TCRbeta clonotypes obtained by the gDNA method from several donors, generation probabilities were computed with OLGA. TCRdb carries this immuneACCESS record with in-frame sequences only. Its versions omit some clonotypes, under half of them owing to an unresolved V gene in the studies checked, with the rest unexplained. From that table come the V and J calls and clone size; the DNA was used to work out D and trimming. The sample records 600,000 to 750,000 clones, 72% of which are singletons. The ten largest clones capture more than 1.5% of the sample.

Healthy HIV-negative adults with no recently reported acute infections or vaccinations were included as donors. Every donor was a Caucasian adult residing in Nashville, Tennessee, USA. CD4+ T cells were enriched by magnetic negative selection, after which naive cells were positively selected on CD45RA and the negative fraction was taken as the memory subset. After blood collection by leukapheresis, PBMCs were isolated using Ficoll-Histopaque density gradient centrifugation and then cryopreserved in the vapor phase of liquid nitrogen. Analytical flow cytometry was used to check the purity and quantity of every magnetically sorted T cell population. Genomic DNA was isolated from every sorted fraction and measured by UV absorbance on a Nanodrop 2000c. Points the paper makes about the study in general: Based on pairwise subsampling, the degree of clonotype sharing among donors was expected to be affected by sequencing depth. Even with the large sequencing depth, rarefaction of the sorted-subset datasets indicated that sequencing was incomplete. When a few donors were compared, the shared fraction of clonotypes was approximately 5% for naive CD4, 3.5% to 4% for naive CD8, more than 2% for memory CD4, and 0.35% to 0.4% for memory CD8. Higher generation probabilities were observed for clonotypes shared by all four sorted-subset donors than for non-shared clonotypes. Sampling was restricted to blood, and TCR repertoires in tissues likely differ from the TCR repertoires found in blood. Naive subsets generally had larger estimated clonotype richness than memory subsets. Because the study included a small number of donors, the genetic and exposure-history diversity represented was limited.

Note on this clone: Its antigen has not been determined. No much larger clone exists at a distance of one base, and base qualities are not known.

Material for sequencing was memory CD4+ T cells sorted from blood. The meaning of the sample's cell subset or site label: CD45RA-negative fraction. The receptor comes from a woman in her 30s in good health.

Here the CDR3 is given as CASSQGPGSSYEQYF. The sequence in DNA is TGCGCCAGCAGCCAAGGGCCAGGGAGTTCGTACGAGCAGTACTTC. The V and J segments used are TRBV5-1 and TRBJ2-7; the D gene is possibly TRBD1 or TRBD2, each agreeing over 5 bases. V sheds 4 bases and J sheds 4 bases, leaving 18 bases between their ends. The CDR3 sequence holds 15 residues, the cysteine and phenylalanine included. CDR3 DNA is the only sequence kept; it has 45 bases, read in frame from the first base. CDR1 and CDR2 were assigned from the germline V gene as SGHRS and YFSETQ.